The 9 T cell receptor beta chains presented below share a single source sample, sequenced in a study of identical twins. TCRdb reanalysed the 5' RACE reads using MiXCR and keeps one entry per CDR3 protein. This sample has approximately 500,000 distinct CDR3 sequences, with approximately 24% found just once. These records were also assigned to another study, of T cells expressing NK-cell markers.

The sequencing input was CD4+ T cells sorted from blood. These receptors were obtained from a woman between 18 and 29 years old in good health.

This clonotype came up a few times. The gene calls are TRBV20-1 and TRBJ1-2, with D uncertain. The CDR3 is made up of 13 amino acids. Germline V lookup: CDR1 DFQATT, CDR2 SNEGSKA (reference sequence). V was trimmed by 1 base and J by 3 bases, leaving 9 bases between them. CDR3 in DNA: TGCAGTGCTAGAGGAAACCTAGACTATGGCTACACCTTC. Its translation: CSARGNLDYGYTF.

The chain is built from TRBV5-1 and TRBJ1-4; TRBD1 is a possible D gene (5 bases). The CDR3 is 16 residues long. Trimming stripped 0 bases from V and 7 bases from J, with 16 bases between. Germline CDR1 reads SGHRS; CDR2 reads YFSETQ. The CDR3 nucleotides read TGCGCCAGCAGCTTGGCCGGCACAGGACCTAGTGAAAAACTGTTTTTT. Amino acids: CASSLAGTGPSEKLFF.

The sample holds one count of this clonotype. The DNA for the CDR3 is TGTGCCAGCAGCTTACTCGGGACTACCTACGAGCAGTACTTC. Translation: CASSLLGTTYEQYF. V gene TRBV7-2 combines with J gene TRBJ2-7, with TRBD2 identical over 7 bases. In germline, CDR1 is SGHTA, CDR2 FQGNSA. This CDR3 region has 14 residues. Unmatched junction bases numbered 3, after V lost 2 bases and J lost 2 bases.

The DNA of the CDR3 is TGTGCCAGCAGTGAATATAGGGGGACCCAAGAGACCCAGTACTTC. This gives the protein CASSEYRGTQETQYF. The J gene is TRBJ2-5, the V gene TRBV25-1, with D perhaps matching TRBD1 (6 bases). The CDR3 consists of 15 residues. Germline CDR1 and CDR2: MGHDK and SYGVNS. Trimming took 0 bases from V and 1 from J, leaving 9 bases between them.

This chain joins TRBV5-1 and TRBJ2-5; possible D gene TRBD1, 6 bases. CDR1 and CDR2 (germline): SGHRS, YFSETQ. V gave up 6 bases and J gave up 2 bases, with 14 bases separating them. The CDR3 consists of 14 residues. CDR3 in DNA: TGCGCCAGCAATATAGGCAGGGGACAAGAGACCCAGTACTTC. Translation gives CASNIGRGQETQYF.

The genes are TRBV6-2 or TRBV6-3 and TRBJ1-1; possible D gene TRBD1, 5 bases. With 5 bases removed from V and 7 bases from J, the gap between germline ends came to 14 bases. In germline, CDR1 is MNHEY, CDR2 SVGEGT. This CDR3 region has 13 residues. Here the CDR3 reads CASSPRQFFEAFF. The CDR3 DNA follows: TGTGCCAGCAGTCCCCGACAGTTTTTTGAAGCTTTCTTT.

This clonotype was seen many times. The chain couples TRBV20-1 to TRBJ2-1; tentatively, D is TRBD1 (5 bases). The V end lost 3 bases, the J end lost 2 bases, and 14 bases lay between the germline ends. This CDR3 has 15 amino acids. CDR1 DFQATT and CDR2 SNEGSKA come from the germline V gene (reference sequence). The DNA of the CDR3 is TGCAGTGCTAGCCCGAGACAGATCACCTACAATGAGCAGTTCTTC. Translation: CSASPRQITYNEQFF.

This chain links TRBV20-1 with TRBJ1-1; D is unclear. Trimming took 5 bases from V and 3 from J, leaving 10 bases between them. CDR1 is DFQATT, CDR2 SNEGSKA, per germline (reference sequence). The CDR3 spans 12 residues. The CDR3: CSAGRLDTEAFF. In DNA form, the CDR3 reads TGCAGTGCTGGCAGGTTGGACACTGAAGCTTTCTTT.

A note on this clonotype: Sequence at one end of the junction differs from germline and may be a read error. The J gene is TRBJ1-2, the V gene TRBV4-3, with D perhaps TRBD1 (5 bases). This CDR3 comprises 13 residues. Germline V gives CDR1 LGHNA, CDR2 YSLEER. CDR3 residues: CVSSQGSSYGYTF. The CDR3 bases are TGCGTCAGCAGCCAGGGCTCGAGCTATGGCTACACCTTC.